These 19 T cell receptor beta chains were sequenced from one sample in a study of PD-L1 blockade in urothelial cancer. Here immunoSEQ multiplex PCR was the method, and the copy in TCRdb shows in-frame clones only, minus some. The sample lists 100,000 or so clones, 91% occurring once. Specimen: PBMCs, collected around atezolizumab (anti-PD-L1) treatment. The receptors shown here come from a woman older than 75 with urothelial cancer.

The CDR3 DNA reads as TGTGCCAGCAGCGGTCGGGATGAGCAGTTCTTC. As protein: CASSGRDEQFF. J is TRBJ2-1 and V is TRBV2; D not certain. Between the trimmed V and J ends, which lost 6 bases and 8 bases, there was a span of 8 bases. The germline CDR1 and CDR2 sequences are SNHLY and FYNNEI. The CDR3 is 11 amino acids.

A single count supports this clone. The V call is TRBV28, the J call TRBJ2-3, with a tentative D call TRBD1 (7 bases). The V end was cut by 7 bases, the J end by 10 bases, with 15 bases between. This CDR3 is 12 amino acids long. In germline, CDR1 is MDHEN, CDR2 SYDVKM. CDR3 DNA: TGTGCCAGCACCCCTGGGGGGACAGCGCAGTATTTT. This sequence encodes CASTPGGTAQYF.

This sequence joins TRBV7-8 and TRBJ2-7, with D unresolved. Germline CDR1 reads SGHVS; CDR2 reads FQNEAQ. The CDR3 spans 15 residues. The ends were cut back, 0 bases at V and 3 bases at J, with 12 bases in the middle. The CDR3 DNA reads as TGTGCCAGCAGCTTAGCGCGGCAGACCATCTACGAGCAGTACTTC. Translating gives CASSLARQTIYEQYF.

J is TRBJ2-7 and V is TRBV7-6; a possible D gene is TRBD1 (6 bases). The germline gives CDR1 SGHVS, CDR2 FNYEAQ. There are 13 residues in the CDR3. V lost 5 bases and J lost 4, with 12 bases in between. The CDR3 sequence: CASSVQGPYEQYF. The CDR3 nucleotides are TGTGCCAGCAGCGTACAGGGACCTTACGAGCAGTACTTC.

The chain recombines TRBV28 with TRBJ2-1; D perhaps matches TRBD1 (5 bases). The CDR3 is made up of 12 amino acids. Trimming stripped 6 bases from V and 9 bases from J, with 12 bases between. The germline V gene has CDR1 MDHEN and CDR2 SYDVKM. CDR3 sequence: CASSYAGLEQFF. For the CDR3, the DNA is TGTGCCAGCAGCTACGCAGGGCTTGAGCAGTTCTTC.

The gene calls are TRBV2 and TRBJ1-2; 8 positions match TRBD1. Germline trimming cut 6 bases from V and 8 bases from J; bases unmatched to any gene: 17. CDR1 is SNHLY and CDR2 is FYNNEI in the germline V gene. The CDR3 totals 16 residues. The CDR3 loop is CASSEQQGGGGWGYTF. Here the CDR3 DNA reads TGTGCCAGCAGCGAGCAACAGGGGGGTGGCGGATGGGGCTACACCTTC.

The rearrangement links TRBV2 to TRBJ2-3, with 8 bases lining up with TRBD2. Germline values: CDR1 SNHLY, CDR2 FYNNEI. V shed 6 bases and J 3 bases; nucleotides not matched to a gene: 11. The CDR3 covers 16 residues. The CDR3 sequence is CASSSTGGIRTDTQYF. The CDR3 bases are TGTGCCAGCAGCTCAACGGGGGGGATAAGGACAGATACGCAGTATTTT.

The V gene is TRBV9, the J gene TRBJ2-5, with TRBD2 as a possible D gene (5 bases). Trimming took off 4 bases at V and 3 bases at J, with 13 bases between the two ends. Germline assignment: CDR1 SGDLS and CDR2 YYNGEE. CDR3 length: 14 residues. The CDR3 DNA is TGTGCCAGCAGCAAACAAGCGGATAAAGAGACCCAGTACTTC. Translated: CASSKQADKETQYF.

A single count supports this clone. This sequence joins TRBV5-4 and TRBJ2-5, with D tentatively TRBD1 (5 bases). The length of the CDR3 is 13 residues. V dropped 0 bases and J dropped 3 bases, with 6 bases sitting between them. Looked up from germline, CDR1 is SGHNT and CDR2 is YYREEE (reference sequence). DNA for the CDR3: TGTGCCAGCAGCTTGGTAGGGGAAGAGACCCAGTACTTC. It translates to CASSLVGEETQYF.

V is TRBV7-2 and J is TRBJ2-3; tentatively, D is TRBD2 (6 bases). Trimming took 6 bases from V and 8 from J, leaving 9 bases between them. The CDR3 consists of 11 residues. CDR1 and CDR2 from the germline V gene are SGHTA and FQGNSA. In DNA form, the CDR3 reads TGTGCCAGCAGTCCCGGGGGTACGCAGTATTTT. Its protein product is CASSPGGTQYF.

Concerning this clone itself: Other DNA sequences of this sample code for an identical CDR3. The chain links TRBV6-5 to TRBJ1-4; 9 bases map to TRBD1. Germline V gene sequence: CDR1 MNHEY, CDR2 SVGAGI. The CDR3 length is 16 residues. V shed 2 bases, J shed 7 bases, and the junction held 8 bases outside the gene matches. The CDR3 loop is CASSYRKTGGGEKLFF. DNA for the CDR3: TGTGCCAGCAGTTACCGGAAGACAGGGGGGGGTGAAAAACTGTTTTTT.

The sample holds one count of this clone. The gene calls are TRBV27 and TRBJ2-7, with TRBD1 matching over 10 bases. Trimming removed 2 bases from V and 3 bases from J; junction bases left unmatched: 4. Germline CDR1 and CDR2: MNHEY and SMNVEV (reference sequence). This CDR3 contains 15 residues. Here the CDR3 reads CASSLRGTGVYEQYF. CDR3 nucleotides: TGTGCCAGCAGTTTAAGGGGGACAGGGGTCTACGAGCAGTACTTC.

The chain couples TRBV5-1 to TRBJ1-3, with 8 bases fitting TRBD1. The germline gives CDR1 SGHRS, CDR2 YFSETQ. The junction had 7 bases not matched to a gene; V was cut back by 0 bases and J by 2 bases. The CDR3 runs to 17 residues. In DNA, the CDR3 is TGCGCCAGCAGCTTGGCCGGGACAGGTCGGGCTGGAAACACCATATATTTT. Protein: CASSLAGTGRAGNTIYF.

The chain joins TRBV5-4 to TRBJ2-5; 10 bases fit TRBD2. Germline CDR1 reads SGHNT; CDR2 reads YYREEE (reference sequence). J gave up 7 bases and V 9 bases, and 9 bases lay outside the gene matches. CDR3 length: 13 residues. In nucleotides, the CDR3 is TGTGCCATAGGACTAGCGGCAGGGCGGACCCAGTACTTC. Protein: CAIGLAAGRTQYF.

J is TRBJ1-4 and V is TRBV9; TRBD1 aligns across 8 bases. There are 14 residues in the CDR3. Unmatched junction bases numbered 3, after V lost 3 bases and J lost 5 bases. CDR1 and CDR2 (germline): SGDLS, YYNGEE. The CDR3 loop reads CASSGTGSNEKLFF. CDR3 nucleotides: TGTGCCAGCAGCGGGACAGGGTCAAATGAAAAACTGTTTTTT.

The chain employs TRBV7-8 and TRBJ1-1, with 10 bases that match TRBD1. Germline CDR1 SGHVS, CDR2 FQNEAQ. J gave up 4 bases and V 3 bases, and 5 bases lay outside the gene matches. The CDR3 covers 15 residues. The CDR3: CASSLDRTGGTEAFF. CDR3 DNA: TGTGCCAGCAGCTTGGATAGGACAGGGGGCACTGAAGCTTTCTTT.

V usage is TRBV4-1 and J usage is TRBJ2-2; D possibly corresponds to TRBD2 (5 bases). Looked up from germline, CDR1 is MGHRA and CDR2 is YSYEKL. The CDR3 has 17 residues. Between the trimmed V and J ends, which lost 0 bases and 5 bases, there was a span of 16 bases. In DNA, the CDR3 is TGCGCCAGCAGCCAAGATGAGGCTAGAGGGCGGACCGGGGAGCTGTTTTTT. As protein: CASSQDEARGRTGELFF.

The rearrangement joins TRBV7-9 to TRBJ2-5; D is unclear. The CDR3 length is 14 residues. The V gene lost 1 base and the J gene lost 0 bases, with 6 bases spanning the gap. Germline loops: CDR1 SEHNR, CDR2 FQNEAQ (reference sequence). DNA for the CDR3: TGTGCCAGCAGCTTAGACACCAACCAAGAGACCCAGTACTTC. This codes for CASSLDTNQETQYF.

The chain combines TRBV7-7 with TRBJ2-5, with 11 nucleotides matching TRBD1. The trim removed 5 bases at V and 5 bases at J, leaving 7 bases unmatched. The CDR3 spans 15 residues. CDR1 is SSHAT and CDR2 is FNYEAQ in the germline V gene (reference sequence). Here the CDR3 DNA reads TGTGCCAGCAGCCCCCGGACAGGGGGCGCGGAGACCCAGTACTTC. Translated: CASSPRTGGAETQYF.